This T cell receptor (beta chain) was sequenced for a study of control samples from healthy donors and cancer patients. Trimming removed 4 bases at V and 2 bases at J, with 10 bases between. CDR1 is SGHNT and CDR2 is YYREEE in the germline V gene (reference sequence). The CDR3 sequence is 15 residues long. Some clones are missing from TCRdb's copy, which holds only in-frame ones; the method was immunoSEQ multiplex PCR. The table includes approximately 58,000 clones, 70% to 90% detected once. This clone was found a few times. Other DNA variants within this sample encode the same CDR3. The chain links TRBV5-4 to TRBJ2-6; no reliable D call. This sequence originates from an older woman with lung cancer. The specimen was PBMCs. DNA of the CDR3: TGTGCCAGCAGCCCTACTATCACTGGGGCCAACGTCCTGACTTTC. Its translation is CASSPTITGANVLTF.